A selection of T cell receptor beta chains follows, all from one sample in a study of blood T cell repertoires in COVID-19. Measured with immunoSEQ multiplex PCR; TCRdb has only the in-frame clones, and not every one. The sample records a few hundred thousand clones, about four fifths being singletons. Material: peripheral blood. These receptors all stem from a man aged 30 to 45 who had recovered from COVID-19. Both conserved end residues are part of each CDR3. The order of the fields is clone size, V gene, D gene, J gene, CDR3 protein, CDR3 DNA. D genes are given only for firm matches. The size of a clone is reported for some rows only, either as once, few or many, or as a class for expanded clones.

NA,TRBV3-1/TRBV3-2,TRBD2,TRBJ2-1,CASSQVSGGNYNEQFF,TGTGCCAGCAGCCAAGTGAGCGGGGGGAACTACAATGAGCAGTTCTTC
once,TRBV6-5,NA,TRBJ1-6,CASSYSFYSPLHF,TGTGCCAGCAGTTACTCCTTCTATTCACCCCTCCACTTT
NA,TRBV5-4,NA,TRBJ2-4,CASSPPGLNKNIQYF,TGTGCCAGCAGCCCGCCTGGCCTTAACAAAAACATTCAGTACTTC
NA,TRBV5-1,TRBD2,TRBJ2-3,CASSLLAASDTQYF,TGCGCCAGCAGCTTGCTAGCGGCCTCAGATACGCAGTATTTT
NA,TRBV6-4,NA,TRBJ1-2,CASRMAGDYGYTF,TGTGCCAGCAGGATGGCAGGGGACTATGGCTACACCTTC
NA,TRBV12-3/TRBV12-4,TRBD1,TRBJ2-3,CASGQGPDTQYF,TGTGCCAGCGGACAGGGTCCAGATACGCAGTATTTT
once,TRBV19,NA,TRBJ2-5,CASSKLKETQYF,TGTGCCAGTAGTAAGCTGAAAGAGACCCAGTACTTC
NA,TRBV5-8,NA,TRBJ1-5,CASSLELGDQPQHF,TGTGCCAGCAGCTTGGAACTAGGAGATCAGCCCCAGCATTTT
NA,TRBV5-1,TRBD1,TRBJ2-7,CASSFRTGTYEQYF,TGCGCCAGCAGCTTCCGGACAGGGACCTACGAGCAGTACTTC
NA,TRBV4-1,NA,TRBJ1-1,CASSQRGQNTEAFF,TGCGCCAGCAGCCAACGTGGACAGAACACTGAAGCTTTCTTT
NA,TRBV2,TRBD1,TRBJ1-5,CASSATGLNQPQHF,TGTGCCAGCAGTGCGACAGGGCTCAATCAGCCCCAGCATTTT
NA,TRBV28,NA,TRBJ1-1,CASSFGGGPNTEAFF,TGTGCCAGCAGTTTTGGCGGGGGGCCGAACACTGAAGCTTTCTTT
NA,TRBV25-1,TRBD1,TRBJ2-7,CASTEGTGGVEQYF,TGTGCCAGCACCGAAGGGACAGGGGGAGTAGAGCAGTACTTC
once,TRBV24-1,TRBD1,TRBJ1-5,CATRDRGQPQHF,TGTGCCACCAGGGACAGGGGACAGCCCCAGCATTTT
once,TRBV3-1/TRBV3-2,NA,TRBJ2-5,CASSQDPGVGRETQYF,TGTGCCAGCAGCCAAGATCCCGGGGTAGGTCGGGAGACCCAGTACTTC
NA,TRBV6-5,TRBD1,TRBJ1-6,CASSPRQGNSPLHF,TGTGCCAGCAGTCCGCGACAGGGCAATTCACCCCTCCACTTT
NA,TRBV5-1,NA,TRBJ1-4,CASSLGGRVDEKLFF,TGCGCCAGCAGCTTGGGGGGCAGGGTGGATGAAAAACTGTTTTTT
few,TRBV5-4,TRBD1,TRBJ1-2,CASSTGQGARGNYGYTF,TGTGCCAGCAGCACCGGACAGGGGGCGCGAGGGAACTATGGCTACACCTTC
NA,TRBV7-2,TRBD1,TRBJ2-3,CASSFSPTGGRDTQYF,TGTGCCAGCAGCTTTTCCCCGACAGGGGGCCGAGATACGCAGTATTTT
NA,TRBV6-6,TRBD1,TRBJ1-1,CASSPTGGGTEAFF,TGTGCCAGCAGTCCGACAGGGGGGGGGACTGAAGCTTTCTTT
many,TRBV9,NA,TRBJ2-6,CASSLGAGSLSGANVLTF,TGTGCCAGCAGCTTGGGGGCAGGGTCCCTCTCTGGGGCCAACGTCCTGACTTTC
NA,TRBV5-1,NA,TRBJ2-7,CASREGASYEQYF,TGCGCCAGCAGGGAGGGGGCGTCCTACGAGCAGTACTTC
NA,TRBV11-1,TRBD2,TRBJ2-1,CASSSTSGGKGEQFF,TGTGCCAGCAGCTCGACTAGCGGGGGTAAGGGTGAGCAGTTCTTC
NA,TRBV28,TRBD2,TRBJ2-5,CASTSWRGPLSGGTQYF,TGTGCCAGCACCTCCTGGCGGGGTCCGCTCAGCGGGGGGACCCAGTACTTC
few,TRBV20-1,NA,TRBJ2-2,CSTRVAGELFF,TGCAGTACCCGAGTGGCCGGGGAGCTGTTTTTT
NA,TRBV5-5,NA,TRBJ2-5,CASSLWGGETQYF,TGTGCCAGCAGCCTATGGGGAGGAGAGACCCAGTACTTC
once,TRBV6-5,NA,TRBJ2-5,CASSNREKETQYF,TGTGCCAGCAGTAACCGGGAGAAAGAGACCCAGTACTTC
NA,TRBV18,TRBD1,TRBJ1-6,CASSLTFDRGQNSPLHF,TGTGCCAGCTCACTTACCTTCGACAGGGGGCAGAATTCACCCCTCCACTTT
NA,TRBV4-1,NA,TRBJ1-6,CASSQVHRNNSPLHF,TGCGCCAGCAGCCAAGTCCACAGGAACAATTCACCCCTCCACTTT
NA,TRBV5-1,NA,TRBJ1-2,CASSFEPVTYGYTF,TGCGCCAGCAGCTTCGAGCCGGTAACCTATGGCTACACCTTC
NA,TRBV18,TRBD2,TRBJ2-7,CASSPKLAETYEQYF,TGTGCCAGCTCACCAAAACTAGCGGAAACCTACGAGCAGTACTTC
NA,TRBV10-3,NA,TRBJ1-6,CAISVNPTVANSPLHF,TGTGCCATCAGTGTCAACCCGACAGTAGCTAATTCACCCCTCCACTTT
NA,TRBV2,TRBD1,TRBJ1-2,CASSPRDRPTYGYTF,TGTGCCAGCAGTCCGAGGGACAGGCCTACCTATGGCTACACCTTC
once,TRBV6-4,TRBD1,TRBJ2-3,CASREQGWTDTQYF,TGTGCCAGCAGAGAACAGGGGTGGACAGATACGCAGTATTTT
once,TRBV7-3,TRBD1,TRBJ1-6,CASSLSAGGDSPLHF,TGTGCCAGCAGCTTGAGTGCAGGGGGCGATTCACCCCTCCACTTT